This TCR beta chain was captured in a study of blood T cells in healthy people across ages. Broader study findings: PBMCs were not sorted, which prevented a conclusive comparison of naive versus antigen-experienced cells. Long-lived and aged donors differed, with more naive CD4+ cells and higher diversity in the long-lived. TCR beta diversity, measured per million T cells, fell in a roughly linear way with age.

This clonotype was recorded a few times. What it recognizes is unknown. A second 7 to 11 cycle PCR used barcoded and J-beta primers. Each single sample gave us at least 2.5 million CDR3-containing paired-end reads. TCRdb itself ran the 5' RACE reads through MiXCR, one entry per CDR3 protein. There are 1.5 million to 2 million distinct CDR3 sequences in the sample; roughly 27% occur only once, and 7.7% lies in the top ten. Germline V gene data show CDR1 as MNHNY and CDR2 as SVGAGI (reference sequence). The CDR3 totals 17 residues. V gave up 6 bases and J gave up 4 bases; unmatched junction bases: 12. Sample: blood. This chain links TRBV6-6 with TRBJ1-5; 10 nucleotides agree with TRBD1. This sequence was found in a woman in her 30s in good health. DNA of the CDR3: TGTGCCAGCAGAACCGGGACAGGGGAGATTGGAAATCAGCCCCAGCATTTT. It specifies CASRTGTGEIGNQPQHF.